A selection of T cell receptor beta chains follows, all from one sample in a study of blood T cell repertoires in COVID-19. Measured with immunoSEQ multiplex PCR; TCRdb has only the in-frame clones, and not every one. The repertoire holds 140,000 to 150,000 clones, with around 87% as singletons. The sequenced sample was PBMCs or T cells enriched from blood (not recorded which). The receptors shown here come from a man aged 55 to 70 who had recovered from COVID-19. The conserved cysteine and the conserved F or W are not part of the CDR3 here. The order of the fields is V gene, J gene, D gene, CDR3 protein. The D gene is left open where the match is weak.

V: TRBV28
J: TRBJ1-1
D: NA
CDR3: ASRGGTEAF

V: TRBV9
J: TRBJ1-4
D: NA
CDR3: ASSVVTGTNEKLF

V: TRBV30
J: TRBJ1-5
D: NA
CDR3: AWSVLAGINQPQH

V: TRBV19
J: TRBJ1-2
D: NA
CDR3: ASQRHLGGYT

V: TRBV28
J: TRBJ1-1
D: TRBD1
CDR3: ASSRQGHEAF

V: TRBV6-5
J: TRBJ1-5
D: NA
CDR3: ASTGGRIEQPQH

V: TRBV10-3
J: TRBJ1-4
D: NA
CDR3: AISGGDRSNEKLF

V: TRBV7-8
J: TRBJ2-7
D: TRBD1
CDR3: ASSLGDRGYEQY

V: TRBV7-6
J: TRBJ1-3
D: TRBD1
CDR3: ASGRPEGTGAGNTIY

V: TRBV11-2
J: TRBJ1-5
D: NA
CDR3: ASSLREGGGPQH

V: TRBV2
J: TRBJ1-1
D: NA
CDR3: ASSVLRGNTEAF

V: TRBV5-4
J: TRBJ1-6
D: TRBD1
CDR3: ASSSRQGIDSPLH

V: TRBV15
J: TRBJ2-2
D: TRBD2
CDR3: ATSTVMGGVTGELF

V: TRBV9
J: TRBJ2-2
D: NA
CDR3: ASSVSGQPTGELF

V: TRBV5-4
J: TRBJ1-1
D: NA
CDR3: ASSLIGRVTKNTEAF

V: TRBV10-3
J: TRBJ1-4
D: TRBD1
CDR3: ATRAGGQGNEKLF

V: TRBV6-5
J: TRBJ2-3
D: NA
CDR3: ASSYSISDTQY

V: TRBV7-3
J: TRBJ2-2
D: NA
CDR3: ASSPSHTNTGELF

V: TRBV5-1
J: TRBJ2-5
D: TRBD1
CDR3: ASSMGQGAEETQY

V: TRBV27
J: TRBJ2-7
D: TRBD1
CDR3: ASSLGQGAYEQY

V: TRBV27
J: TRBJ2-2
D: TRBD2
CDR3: ASSLPSSGDTGELF

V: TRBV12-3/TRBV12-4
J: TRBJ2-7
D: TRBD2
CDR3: ASNPAGGREQY

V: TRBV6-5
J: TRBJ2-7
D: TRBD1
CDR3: ASRPGQVFYEQY

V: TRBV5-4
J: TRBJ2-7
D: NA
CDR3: ASSQTDEQY

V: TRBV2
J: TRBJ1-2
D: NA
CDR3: ASSVAVSNYGYT

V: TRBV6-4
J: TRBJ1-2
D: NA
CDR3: ASSDHRQVGSYT

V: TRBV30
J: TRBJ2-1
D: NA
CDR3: AWKRGGEQF

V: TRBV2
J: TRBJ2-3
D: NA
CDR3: ASRAHLGGTDTQY

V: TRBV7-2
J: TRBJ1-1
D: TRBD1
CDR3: ASSADRGYTEAF

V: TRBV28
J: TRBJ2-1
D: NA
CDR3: ASREYNEQF

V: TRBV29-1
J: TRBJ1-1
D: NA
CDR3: SARAGPGTEAF

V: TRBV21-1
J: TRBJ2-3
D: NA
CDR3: ASSNPLGAGDSNFCGTQY

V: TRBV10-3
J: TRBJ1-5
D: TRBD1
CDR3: AISEWRQGSNQPQH

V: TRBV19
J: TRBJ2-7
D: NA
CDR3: ASSRDIGDYEQY

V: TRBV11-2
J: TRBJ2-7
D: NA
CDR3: ASSLGRPYEQY

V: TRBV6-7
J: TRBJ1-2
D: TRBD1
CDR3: ASSAGQISCGYT

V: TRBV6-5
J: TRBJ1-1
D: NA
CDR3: AITFGRNTEAF